These 12 T cell receptor beta chains were sequenced from one sample in a study of cytomegalovirus exposure and HLA in healthy donors. The study ran its PCR with 60 Vbeta and 13 Jbeta primers. Sequenced by immunoSEQ multiplex PCR; TCRdb stores in-frame clones only, minus some. This table has a few hundred thousand clones, 65% to 80% appearing once. What was sequenced was PBMCs. Receptor source: a girl aged 2 to 10 in good health and CMV-seronegative.

V gene TRBV18 combines with J gene TRBJ2-1, with D maybe TRBD2 (6 bases). CDR1 and CDR2 from the germline V gene are KGHSH and LQKENI. V lost 6 bases, J lost 4 bases, and 13 bases lay in between. The CDR3 sequence is 14 residues long. The chain's CDR3 is CASSPGLPYNEQFF. DNA of the CDR3: TGTGCCAGCTCCCCCGGACTACCTTACAATGAGCAGTTCTTC. Variable domain in full (rest from reference TRBV18 and TRBJ2-1): NAGVMQNPRHLVRRRGQEARLRCSPMKGHSHVYWYRQLPEEGLKFMVYLQKENIIDESGMPKERFSAEFPKEGPSILRIQQVVRGDSAAYFCASSPGLPYNEQFFGPGTRLTVL.

The chain links TRBV19 to TRBJ2-2; 7 nucleotides align to TRBD2. The germline V gene has CDR1 LNHDA and CDR2 SQIVND (reference sequence). The CDR3 totals 15 residues. With 3 bases clipped from V and 1 base from J, the junction kept 2 bases outside the gene matches. The CDR3 sequence: CASSMWGGNTGELFF. The CDR3 nucleotides read TGTGCCAGTAGTATGTGGGGGGGGAACACCGGGGAGCTGTTTTTT.

This clone was observed a single time. V gene TRBV6-1 combines with J gene TRBJ2-3, with TRBD2 as a possible D gene (5 bases). Germline V gene data show CDR1 as MNHNS and CDR2 as SASEGT. V was trimmed by 8 bases and J by 6 bases, leaving 6 bases between them. The CDR3 totals 10 residues. CDR3: CASGSDTQYF. CDR3 DNA sequence: TGTGCCAGCGGGAGCGATACGCAGTATTTT.

The J gene is TRBJ1-2, the V gene TRBV2, with 7 bases fitting TRBD1. The CDR3 extends over 14 amino acids. Germline CDR1 reads SNHLY; CDR2 reads FYNNEI. V lost 8 bases to trimming and J lost 8 bases; unmatched junction nucleotides: 14. CDR3: CASEMGQSAGGYTF. CDR3 nucleotides: TGTGCCAGCGAAATGGGACAGTCCGCGGGGGGCTACACCTTC.

The chain recombines TRBV6-1 with TRBJ2-1; 12 positions match TRBD2. V dropped 2 bases and J dropped 5; count of bases not matched to a gene: 7. CDR1 is MNHNS, CDR2 SASEGT, per germline. This CDR3 contains 17 residues. In DNA form, the CDR3 reads TGTGCCAGCAGTGAAATCCCGACTAGCGGGAGTCACAATGAGCAGTTCTTC. The encoded protein is CASSEIPTSGSHNEQFF.

DNA for the CDR3: TGCAGTGCAAGGCTTCCCGGGGGCTACACCTTC. Translation gives CSARLPGGYTF. The chain couples TRBV20-1 to TRBJ1-2; D not resolved. V was clipped by 6 bases and J by 8 bases, with 13 bases between them. CDR3 size: 11 residues. Germline assignment: CDR1 DFQATT and CDR2 SNEGSKA (reference sequence).

The chain combines TRBV14 with TRBJ1-2, with TRBD1 matching over 11 bases. J lost 5 bases, V lost 1 base, and 3 bases had no gene match. CDR3 length: 15 amino acids. Per the germline V gene, CDR1 is SGHDN and CDR2 is FVKESK. The CDR3 DNA reads as TGTGCCAGCAGCCAAGGGACAGGGGGCCGGTATGGCTACACCTTC. Translated, it gives CASSQGTGGRYGYTF.

V and J are TRBV15 and TRBJ2-1; D is undetermined. Germline V CDR1 and CDR2: LNHNV, YYDKDF (reference sequence). The CDR3 is made up of 15 amino acids. V dropped 5 bases and J dropped 6 bases, with 17 bases sitting between them. The CDR3 sequence is CATSAGSSWSNEQFF. The CDR3 region has the DNA TGTGCCACCAGCGCCGGTAGTTCGTGGTCCAATGAGCAGTTCTTC.

The J gene is TRBJ1-6, the V gene TRBV19; D possibly corresponds to TRBD1 (6 bases). The CDR3 is made up of 15 amino acids. Between the trimmed V and J ends, which lost 3 bases and 6 bases, there was a span of 12 bases. In germline, CDR1 is LNHDA, CDR2 SQIVND (reference sequence). CDR3 loop: CASSMGRTVNSPLHF. CDR3 nucleotides: TGTGCCAGTAGTATGGGTCGGACAGTTAATTCACCCCTCCACTTT.

V gene TRBV7-9 combines with J gene TRBJ1-1, with 7 bases identical to TRBD1. Germline V lookup: CDR1 SEHNR, CDR2 FQNEAQ (reference sequence). Germline trimming cut 6 bases from V and 1 base from J; bases unmatched to any gene: 2. This CDR3 is built from 13 residues. The CDR3 spells CASRQGPNTEAFF. The CDR3 DNA follows: TGTGCCAGCAGACAGGGGCCGAACACTGAAGCTTTCTTT.

The chain joins TRBV11-3 to TRBJ2-7; 12 nucleotides align to TRBD2. With 5 bases clipped from V and 3 bases from J, the junction kept 5 bases outside the gene matches. The CDR3 loop spans 15 amino acids. CDR1 and CDR2 from the germline V gene are SGHNT and YENEEA. This CDR3 is CASSQGLAGLYEQYF. The CDR3, as DNA: TGTGCCAGCAGCCAAGGACTAGCGGGGCTCTACGAGCAGTACTTC.

This chain joins TRBV19 and TRBJ1-1, with D unclear. The CDR3 spans 15 residues. The germline V and J ends were trimmed by 4 bases and 7 bases, with 19 bases remaining between them. Germline lookup yields CDR1 LNHDA and CDR2 SQIVND (reference sequence). CDR3 loop: CASSNPTLTSSEAFF. DNA for the CDR3: TGTGCCAGTAGTAACCCGACACTTACGAGCAGTGAAGCTTTCTTT.